This T cell receptor (beta chain) was recorded in a study of OX40 agonist ivuxolimab in advanced cancers. Whole-study context: Intravenous ivuxolimab at 0.01 to 10 mg/kg was given to patients every 2 weeks. Findings and limits, study-wide: At doses 0.1 to 3.0 mg/kg, CD4+ and CD8+ clones expanded.

The CDR3 is 13 amino acids. Germline assignment: CDR1 MDHEN and CDR2 SYDVKM. The junction had 2 bases not matched to a gene; V was cut back by 5 bases and J by 2 bases. About this clone itself: Its antigen is unknown.

Patients who had autoimmune disease history or got systemic immunosuppression were left out. Baseline, cycle 4 day 1, and cycle 7 day 1 were the blood sampling points. Produced via immunoSEQ multiplex PCR; TCRdb's table is partial and in-frame only. The sample carries tens of thousands of clones, 90% recorded once. The TCR originated in an adult with an advanced solid tumor such as melanoma, head and neck, liver or kidney cancer. This sample comprised CD4+ or CD8+ T cells sorted from blood, obtained in a trial of the OX40 agonist ivuxolimab. The rearrangement links TRBV28 to TRBJ2-7, with 8 bases lining up with TRBD1. The CDR3: CASSGTGAYEQYF. CDR3 DNA: TGTGCCAGCAGTGGGACAGGAGCCTACGAGCAGTACTTC. Supplemented by reference TRBV28 and TRBJ2-7, the full variable domain reads DVKVTQSSRYLVKRTGEKVFLECVQDMDHENMFWYRQDPGLGLRLIYFSYDVKMKEKGDIPEGYSVSREKKERFSLILESASTNQTSMYLCASSGTGAYEQYFGPGTRLTVT.